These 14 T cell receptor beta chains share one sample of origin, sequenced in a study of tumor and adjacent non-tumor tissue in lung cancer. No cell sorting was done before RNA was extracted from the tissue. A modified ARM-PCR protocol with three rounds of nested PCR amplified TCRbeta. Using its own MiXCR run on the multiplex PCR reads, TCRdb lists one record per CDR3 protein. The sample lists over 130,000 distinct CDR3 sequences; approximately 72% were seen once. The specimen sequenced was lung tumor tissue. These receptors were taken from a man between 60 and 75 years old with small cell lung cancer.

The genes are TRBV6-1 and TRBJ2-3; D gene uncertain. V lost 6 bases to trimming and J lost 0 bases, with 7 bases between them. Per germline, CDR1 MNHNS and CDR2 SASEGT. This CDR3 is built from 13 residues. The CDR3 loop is CASRVDSTDTQYF. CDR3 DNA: TGTGCCAGCAGGGTGGACAGCACAGATACGCAGTATTTT.

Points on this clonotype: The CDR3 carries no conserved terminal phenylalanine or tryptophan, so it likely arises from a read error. In DNA form, the CDR3 reads TGCAGTGCCAAACGCCAATACATTCAGTACTTA. Protein product: CSAKRQYIQYL. This chain joins TRBV20-1 and TRBJ2-4; no clear D. The germline V gene encodes CDR1 DFQATT and CDR2 SNEGSKA (reference sequence). This CDR3 has 11 amino acids. V lost 6 bases and J lost 8, with 11 bases in between.

The CDR3 sequence: CASSPLTAGENEQFF. In nucleotides, the CDR3 is TGTGCCAGCAGCCCCCTGACAGCGGGAGAGAATGAGCAGTTCTTC. The chain recombines TRBV11-2 with TRBJ2-1, with 8 bases that match TRBD2. The CDR3 covers 15 residues. With V trimmed by 5 bases and J by 7 bases, 10 bases remained unmatched. The V gene's germline CDR1 is SGHAT and CDR2 FQNNGV. Combining the CDR3 with reference TRBV11-2 and TRBJ2-1 gives the whole variable domain EAGVAQSPRYKIIEKRQSVAFWCNPISGHATLYWYQQILGQGPKLLIQFQNNGVVDDSQLPKDRFSAERLKGVDSTLKIQPAKLEDSAVYLCASSPLTAGENEQFFGPGTRLTVL.

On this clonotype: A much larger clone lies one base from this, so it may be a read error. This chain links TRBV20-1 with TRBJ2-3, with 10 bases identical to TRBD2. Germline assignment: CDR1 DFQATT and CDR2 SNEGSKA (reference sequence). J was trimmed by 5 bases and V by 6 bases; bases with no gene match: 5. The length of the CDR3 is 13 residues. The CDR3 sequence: CSAPASGRDTQYF. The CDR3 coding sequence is TGCAGTGCCCCGGCTAGCGGGAGAGATACGCAGTATTTT.

The CDR3 nucleotides read TGCAGTGCTGGTCGGACATATGGGGCAGATACGCAGTATTTT. It encodes CSAGRTYGADTQYF. V usage is TRBV20-1 and J usage is TRBJ2-3; tentative D call: TRBD1 (5 bases). The V and J ends lost 5 bases and 4 bases respectively, with 16 bases between them. The CDR3 is 14 amino acids. CDR1 and CDR2 from the germline V gene are DFQATT and SNEGSKA (reference sequence).

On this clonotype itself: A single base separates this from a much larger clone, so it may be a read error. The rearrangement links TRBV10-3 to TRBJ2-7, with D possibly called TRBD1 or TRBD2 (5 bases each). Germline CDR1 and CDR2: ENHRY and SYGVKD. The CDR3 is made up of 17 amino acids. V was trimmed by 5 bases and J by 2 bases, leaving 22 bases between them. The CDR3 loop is CAISPGGRSKGTYEQYV. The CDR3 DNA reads TGTGCCATCAGTCCTGGGGGACGCTCAAAAGGGACCTACGAGCAGTACGTC.

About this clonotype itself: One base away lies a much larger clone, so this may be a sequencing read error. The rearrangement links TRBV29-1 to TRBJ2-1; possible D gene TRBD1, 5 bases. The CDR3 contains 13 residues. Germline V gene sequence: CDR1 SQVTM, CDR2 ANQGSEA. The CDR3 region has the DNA TGCAGCCTTGAAGAGCGCCCTCAGGGTGAGCAGTTCTTC. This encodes CSLEERPQGEQFF.

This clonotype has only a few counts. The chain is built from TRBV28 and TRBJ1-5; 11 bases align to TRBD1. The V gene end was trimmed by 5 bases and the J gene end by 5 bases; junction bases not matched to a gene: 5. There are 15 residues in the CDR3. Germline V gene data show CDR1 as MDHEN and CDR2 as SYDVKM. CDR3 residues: CASSQPGQGDQPQHF. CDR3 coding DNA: TGTGCCAGCAGTCAGCCGGGACAGGGGGATCAGCCCCAGCATTTT.

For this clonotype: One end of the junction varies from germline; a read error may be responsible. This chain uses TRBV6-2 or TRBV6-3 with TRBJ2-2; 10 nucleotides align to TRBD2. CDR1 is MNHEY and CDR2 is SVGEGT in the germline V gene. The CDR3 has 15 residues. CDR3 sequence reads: CASSLAGVNTGELLF. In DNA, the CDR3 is TGTGCCAGCAGTCTAGCGGGAGTGAACACCGGGGAGCTGTTATTT.

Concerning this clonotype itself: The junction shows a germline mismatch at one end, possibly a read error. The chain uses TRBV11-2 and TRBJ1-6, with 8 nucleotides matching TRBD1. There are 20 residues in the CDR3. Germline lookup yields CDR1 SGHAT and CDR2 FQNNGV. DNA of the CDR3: TGTGCCAGCAGCCAGCACCGGGACAGGATCTCCACTCGAATAAATTCACACCTCCACTTT. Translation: CASSQHRDRISTRINSHLHF. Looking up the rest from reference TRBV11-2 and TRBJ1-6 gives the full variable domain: EAGVAQSPRYKIIEKRQSVAFWCNPISGHATLYWYQQILGQGPKLLIQFQNNGVVDDSQLPKDRFSAERLKGVDSTLKIQPAKLEDSAVYLCASSQHRDRISTRINSHLHFGNGTRLTVT.

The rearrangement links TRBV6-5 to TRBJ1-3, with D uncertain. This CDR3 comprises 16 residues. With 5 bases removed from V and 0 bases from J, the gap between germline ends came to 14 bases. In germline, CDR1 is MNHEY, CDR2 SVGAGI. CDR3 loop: CASSILRRSSGNTIYF. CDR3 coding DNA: TGTGCCAGCAGTATCCTGAGGAGGAGCTCTGGAAACACCATATATTTT.

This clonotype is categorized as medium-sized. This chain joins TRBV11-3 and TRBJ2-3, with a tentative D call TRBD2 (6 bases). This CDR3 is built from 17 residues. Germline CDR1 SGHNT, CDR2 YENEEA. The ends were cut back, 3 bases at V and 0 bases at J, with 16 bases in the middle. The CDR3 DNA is TGTGCCAGCAGCTTTCGGGGGTCGAGGGCTAGCACAGATACGCAGTATTTT. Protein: CASSFRGSRASTDTQYF.

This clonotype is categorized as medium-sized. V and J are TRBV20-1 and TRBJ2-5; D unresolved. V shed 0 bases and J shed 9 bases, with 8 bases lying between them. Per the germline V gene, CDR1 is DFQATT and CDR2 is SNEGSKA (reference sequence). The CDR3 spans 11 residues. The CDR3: CSARDIKAQYF. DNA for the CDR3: TGCAGTGCTAGAGATATAAAAGCCCAGTACTTC.

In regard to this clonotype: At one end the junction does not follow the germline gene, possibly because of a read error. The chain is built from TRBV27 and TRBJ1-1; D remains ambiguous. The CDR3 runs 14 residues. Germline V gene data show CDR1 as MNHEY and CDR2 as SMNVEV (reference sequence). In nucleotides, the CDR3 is TGTGCCAGCATTTTATCTCTCCTGAACACTGAAGCTTTCTTT. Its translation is CASILSLLNTEAFF.